A single sample is the source of the 9 T cell receptor beta chains below, sequenced in a study of Tregs in tolerant kidney transplant recipients. The protocol was immunoSEQ multiplex PCR, while the TCRdb copy is restricted to in-frame clones and leaves out a portion. The top ten clones hold around 0.68% of a sample with hundreds of thousands of clones, approximately 84% of them seen once. The sample was CD4+ T cells from blood. The receptors were gathered from a human donor in good health.

This chain uses TRBV7-2 with TRBJ1-2, with D maybe TRBD1 (6 bases). V gave up 1 base and J gave up 6 bases, with 12 bases separating them. CDR3 length: 14 residues. Germline-derived CDR1 and CDR2 are SGHTA and FQGNSA. The CDR3 DNA reads as TGTGCCAGCAGCTTAGTAGGGGGTTCAGATGGCTACACCTTC. This encodes CASSLVGGSDGYTF.

J is TRBJ2-2 and V is TRBV2; TRBD1 matches at 7 bases. The germline V gene has CDR1 SNHLY and CDR2 FYNNEI. The CDR3 has 15 amino acids. Losses at the gene ends were 8 bases for V and 0 bases for J; bases not matched to a gene: 6. The CDR3 DNA reads as TGTGCCAGCGTGAAGGGGACAGCGAACACCGGGGAGCTGTTTTTT. Its translation: CASVKGTANTGELFF.

This rearrangement joins TRBV10-1 to TRBJ2-7; 8 positions match TRBD1. V was pared by 4 bases and J by 2 bases, with 7 bases of the junction left unmatched. The CDR3 is made up of 15 amino acids. Germline CDR1 and CDR2: WNHNN and SYGVQD (reference sequence). The CDR3 region is CASSGIGTGTYEQYF. CDR3 in DNA: TGCGCCAGCAGTGGGATAGGGACAGGAACCTACGAGCAGTACTTC.

V usage is TRBV11-2 and J usage is TRBJ2-7; D is possibly TRBD2 (5 bases). V lost 0 bases to trimming and J lost 7 bases, with 10 bases between them. There are 13 residues in the CDR3. Germline assignment: CDR1 SGHAT and CDR2 FQNNGV. The CDR3 DNA is TGTGCCAGCAGCTTAGATCGGAGGCGAGAGCAGTACTTC. The encoded protein is CASSLDRRREQYF.

This chain connects TRBV7-2 to TRBJ1-2, with TRBD1 identical over 10 bases. J gave up 8 bases and V 5 bases, and 5 bases lay outside the gene matches. The CDR3 is 13 amino acids. Germline V gene data show CDR1 as SGHTA and CDR2 as FQGNSA. This CDR3 is CASSGDRGYGYTF. For the CDR3, the DNA is TGTGCCAGCAGCGGGGACAGGGGTTACGGCTACACCTTC.

The V and J genes are TRBV7-2 and TRBJ1-2, with D possibly matching TRBD1 (5 bases). This CDR3 has 15 amino acids. Looked up from germline, CDR1 is SGHTA and CDR2 is FQGNSA. V was pared by 2 bases and J by 8 bases, with 18 bases between. Here the CDR3 DNA reads TGTGCCAGCAGCTTATATGGTCAGGGATCTGGCGGCTACACCTTC. This gives the protein CASSLYGQGSGGYTF.

The chain joins TRBV5-4 to TRBJ2-7; D is unclear. The CDR3 runs 14 residues. Per the germline V gene, CDR1 is SGHNT and CDR2 is YYREEE (reference sequence). Between the trimmed V and J ends, which lost 4 bases and 0 bases, there was a span of 11 bases. The chain's CDR3 is CASSPVGGSYEQYF. The CDR3 coding sequence is TGTGCCAGCAGCCCGGTCGGCGGCTCCTACGAGCAGTACTTC.

This clone was observed once. The chain links TRBV28 to TRBJ2-3, with D possibly TRBD2 on 5 matching bases. Trimming cost V 5 bases and J 2 bases, with 20 bases left between them. The CDR3 totals 17 residues. CDR1 is MDHEN, CDR2 SYDVKM, per germline. The CDR3 here is CASSPRRDSGSTDTQYF. The CDR3 bases are TGTGCCAGCAGTCCCAGACGAGATTCGGGGTCCACAGATACGCAGTATTTT.

The chain employs TRBV5-5 and TRBJ1-1; D may be TRBD1 (5 bases). The germline V and J ends were trimmed by 1 base and 4 bases, with 8 bases remaining between them. The CDR3 covers 13 residues. Germline values: CDR1 SGHKS, CDR2 YYEKEE (reference sequence). The CDR3 spells CASSLIGGTEAFF. The CDR3 nucleotides are TGTGCCAGCAGCTTGATTGGGGGCACTGAAGCTTTCTTT. The whole variable domain, remainder taken from reference TRBV5-5 and TRBJ1-1, is DAGVTQSPTHLIKTRGQQVTLRCSPISGHKSVSWYQQVLGQGPQFIFQYYEKEERGRGNFPDRFSARQFPNYSSELNVNALLLGDSALYLCASSLIGGTEAFFGQGTRLTVV.